This T cell receptor beta chain came from a study of regulatory T cells in long-lasting Graves disease. Libraries of TCR beta came from iRepertoire HTBI primers plus Arm-PCR of CDR3 regions. Via MiXCR, TCRdb re-called the multiplex PCR reads, giving one row per CDR3 protein. The data show some 220,000 distinct CDR3 sequences, around 20% seen once. Time point reported: newly diagnosed GD, antithyroid drugs for less than 3 months. PBMC-derived RNA was used for the TCR library. An endocrinology unit in Xi'an, China, supplied the patients. J lost 4 bases, V lost 3 bases, and 12 bases had no gene match. This CDR3 has 19 amino acids. This same sample was also part of a study on T cells in Graves' hyperthyroidism and ophthalmopathy.

The sequencing used peripheral blood mononuclear cells (PBMCs), collected at new diagnosis, from a patient treated with antithyroid drugs. The clonotype originates from a woman aged 25 to 39 with Graves disease. The chain links TRBV12-3 or TRBV12-4 to TRBJ2-2; 12 bases match TRBD2. The CDR3, as DNA: TGTGCCAGCAGTTTGAGACTAGCGGGAGTTAAGTCGGCCACCGGGGAGCTGTTTTTT. Protein: CASSLRLAGVKSATGELFF.